This T cell receptor (beta chain) was sequenced for a study of cytomegalovirus exposure and HLA in healthy donors. Study-level information: Findings of an earlier analysis included over 95 million unique TCR beta sequences from 200 million or so T cells.

Researchers ran the PCR with 60 Vbeta and 13 Jbeta primers. Assay: immunoSEQ multiplex PCR; the TCRdb copy retains only in-frame clones and omits some. The table lists 150,000 to 200,000 clones, 80% of them singletons. CDR3 length: 14 residues. With 3 bases clipped from V and 1 base from J, the junction kept 2 bases outside the gene matches. Per germline, CDR1 SGHAT and CDR2 FQNNGV. Sample: PBMCs. The V gene is TRBV11-2, the J gene TRBJ1-1; TRBD1 aligns across 7 bases. This sequence originates from a man aged 18 to 30 in good health and CMV-seropositive. This CDR3 reads CASSFDRANTEAFF. As DNA, the CDR3 is TGTGCCAGCAGCTTCGACAGGGCGAACACTGAAGCTTTCTTT.